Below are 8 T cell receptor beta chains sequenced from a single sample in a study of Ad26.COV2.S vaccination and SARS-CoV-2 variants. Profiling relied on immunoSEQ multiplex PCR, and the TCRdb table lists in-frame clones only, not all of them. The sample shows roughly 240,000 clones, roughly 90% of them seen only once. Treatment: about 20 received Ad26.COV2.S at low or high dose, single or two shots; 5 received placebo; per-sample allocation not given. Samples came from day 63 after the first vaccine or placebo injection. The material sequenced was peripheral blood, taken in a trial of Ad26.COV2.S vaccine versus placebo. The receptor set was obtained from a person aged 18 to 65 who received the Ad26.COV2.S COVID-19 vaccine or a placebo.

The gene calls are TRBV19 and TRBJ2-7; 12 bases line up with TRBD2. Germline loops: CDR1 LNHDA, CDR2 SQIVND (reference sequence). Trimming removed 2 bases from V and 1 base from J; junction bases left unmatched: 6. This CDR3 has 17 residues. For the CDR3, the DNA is TGTGCCAGTAGTATAAAGGGACTAGCGGGTATTTCCTACGAGCAGTACTTC. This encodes CASSIKGLAGISYEQYF.

CDR3 sequence (DNA): TGTGCCAGCAGCGCCACTAGCGGGAGTTTTCGGACCGGGGAGCTGTTTTTT. This translates into CASSATSGSFRTGELFF. This chain links TRBV9 with TRBJ2-2; the match to TRBD2 covers 11 bases. V dropped 3 bases and J dropped 5; count of bases not matched to a gene: 9. The CDR3 is 17 residues long. In germline, CDR1 is SGDLS, CDR2 YYNGEE.

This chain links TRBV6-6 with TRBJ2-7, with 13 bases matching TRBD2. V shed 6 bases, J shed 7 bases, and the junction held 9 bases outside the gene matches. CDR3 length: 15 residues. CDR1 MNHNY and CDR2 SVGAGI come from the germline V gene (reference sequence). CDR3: CASSPTSGGAGEQYF. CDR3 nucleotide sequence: TGTGCCAGCAGCCCAACTAGCGGGGGGGCCGGAGAGCAGTACTTC.

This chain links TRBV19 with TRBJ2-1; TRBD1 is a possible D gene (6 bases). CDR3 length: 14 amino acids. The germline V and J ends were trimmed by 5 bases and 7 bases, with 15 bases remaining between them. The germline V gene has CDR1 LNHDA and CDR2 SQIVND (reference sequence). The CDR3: CASSPIVGANEQFF. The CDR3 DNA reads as TGTGCCAGTAGTCCTATCGTGGGGGCAAATGAGCAGTTCTTC.

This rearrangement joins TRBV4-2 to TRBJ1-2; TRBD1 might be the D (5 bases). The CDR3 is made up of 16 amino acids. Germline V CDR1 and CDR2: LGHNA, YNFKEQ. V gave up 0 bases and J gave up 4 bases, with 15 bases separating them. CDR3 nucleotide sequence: TGTGCCAGCAGCCAAGAGGCCGGTAGGGGAAGCTATGGCTACACCTTC. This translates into CASSQEAGRGSYGYTF.

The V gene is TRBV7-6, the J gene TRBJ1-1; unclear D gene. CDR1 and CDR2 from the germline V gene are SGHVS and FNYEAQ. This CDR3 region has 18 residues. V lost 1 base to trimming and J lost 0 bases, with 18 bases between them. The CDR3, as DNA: TGTGCCAGCAGCTTAGTGTGGAGCCGCGGCGGGATGAACACTGAAGCTTTCTTT. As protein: CASSLVWSRGGMNTEAFF.

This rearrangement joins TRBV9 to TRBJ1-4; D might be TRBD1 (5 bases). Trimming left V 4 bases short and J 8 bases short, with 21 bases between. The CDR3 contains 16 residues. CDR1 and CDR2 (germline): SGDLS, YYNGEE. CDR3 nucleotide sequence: TGTGCCAGCAGCCAGACCGGGGCCGGGAGGGTGGAAAAACTGTTTTTT. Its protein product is CASSQTGAGRVEKLFF.

The CDR3 bases are TGTGCCAGCAGCTCTGTAGCGGGAGGGAGCCCAGATACGCAGTATTTT. Residues: CASSSVAGGSPDTQYF. This sequence joins TRBV11-2 and TRBJ2-3; TRBD2 aligns across 11 bases. CDR1 SGHAT and CDR2 FQNNGV come from the germline V gene. V shed 4 bases and J 4 bases; nucleotides not matched to a gene: 7. There are 16 residues in the CDR3. The entire variable domain, with the rest obtained from reference TRBV11-2 and TRBJ2-3, is as follows: EAGVAQSPRYKIIEKRQSVAFWCNPISGHATLYWYQQILGQGPKLLIQFQNNGVVDDSQLPKDRFSAERLKGVDSTLKIQPAKLEDSAVYLCASSSVAGGSPDTQYFGPGTRLTVL.